Below, 5 T cell receptor beta chains from the same sample are listed, as sequenced in a study of cytomegalovirus exposure and HLA in healthy donors. The PCR ran on 60 Vbeta and 13 Jbeta primers. Some clones are missing from TCRdb's copy, which holds only in-frame ones; the method was immunoSEQ multiplex PCR. The repertoire holds 85,000 to 130,000 clones, with 60% to 80% as singletons. The sample consisted of PBMCs. These TCRs come from a man between 35 and 55 years old in good health and CMV-seronegative.

The rearrangement uses TRBV5-1 and TRBJ2-5; D may be TRBD1 (6 bases). The J call may not be correct, given that the DNA end is closer to TRBJ2-7. Germline V gives CDR1 SGHRS, CDR2 YFSETQ. The CDR3 extends over 16 amino acids. The CDR3, as DNA: TGCGCCAGCAGCTTGGGCCAGGGGCAGGGAACCTACGAGCAGTACTTC. It yields the protein CASSLGQGQGTYEQYF.

This clone was observed a single time. The rearrangement joins TRBV2 to TRBJ1-5, with TRBD1 as a possible D gene (5 bases). The V end was cut by 2 bases, the J end by 6 bases, with 11 bases between. This CDR3 is 14 amino acids long. Germline assignment: CDR1 SNHLY and CDR2 FYNNEI. CDR3 bases: TGTGCCAGCAGTGAACAAGACAGAAGTCAGCCCCAGCATTTT. This codes for CASSEQDRSQPQHF.

The V gene is TRBV5-6, the J gene TRBJ2-5, with D perhaps matching TRBD2 (5 bases). The V gene lost 2 bases and the J gene lost 5 bases, with 19 bases spanning the gap. This CDR3 has 16 residues. Germline V gene sequence: CDR1 SGHDT, CDR2 YYEEEE. The CDR3 is CASSFEALAGTETQYF. For the CDR3, the DNA is TGTGCCAGCAGCTTTGAAGCGCTAGCTGGCACCGAGACCCAGTACTTC.

This CDR3 reads CASGDRVSEQYF. The CDR3 DNA is TGTGCCAGCGGGGACAGGGTCAGCGAGCAGTACTTC. V is TRBV13 and J is TRBJ2-7, with 9 nucleotides matching TRBD1. This CDR3 comprises 12 residues. Germline assignment: CDR1 PRHDT and CDR2 FYEKMQ (reference sequence). The junction had 5 bases not matched to a gene; V was cut back by 8 bases and J by 6 bases.

This clone came up a few times. The CDR3 nucleotides read TGTGCCAGCAGCTCGGGACTAGCGGGGGGGTACGAGCAGTACTTC. Its translation is CASSSGLAGGYEQYF. The genes are TRBV5-6 and TRBJ2-7; 16 nucleotides agree with TRBD2. Germline CDR1 and CDR2: SGHDT and YYEEEE. The CDR3 totals 15 residues. The junction had 1 base not matched to a gene; V was cut back by 3 bases and J by 4 bases.